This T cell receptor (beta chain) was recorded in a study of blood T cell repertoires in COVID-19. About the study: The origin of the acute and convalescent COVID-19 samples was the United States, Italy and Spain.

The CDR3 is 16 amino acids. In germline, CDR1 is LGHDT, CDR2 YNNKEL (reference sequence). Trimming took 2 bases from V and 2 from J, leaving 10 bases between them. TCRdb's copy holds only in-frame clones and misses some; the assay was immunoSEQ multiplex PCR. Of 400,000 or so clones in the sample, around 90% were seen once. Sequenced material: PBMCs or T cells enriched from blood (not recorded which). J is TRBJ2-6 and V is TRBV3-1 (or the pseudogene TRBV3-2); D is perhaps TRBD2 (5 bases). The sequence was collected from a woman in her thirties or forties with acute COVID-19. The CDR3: CASSQWGETGANVLTF. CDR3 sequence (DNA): TGTGCCAGCAGCCAATGGGGAGAAACTGGGGCCAACGTCCTGACTTTC.